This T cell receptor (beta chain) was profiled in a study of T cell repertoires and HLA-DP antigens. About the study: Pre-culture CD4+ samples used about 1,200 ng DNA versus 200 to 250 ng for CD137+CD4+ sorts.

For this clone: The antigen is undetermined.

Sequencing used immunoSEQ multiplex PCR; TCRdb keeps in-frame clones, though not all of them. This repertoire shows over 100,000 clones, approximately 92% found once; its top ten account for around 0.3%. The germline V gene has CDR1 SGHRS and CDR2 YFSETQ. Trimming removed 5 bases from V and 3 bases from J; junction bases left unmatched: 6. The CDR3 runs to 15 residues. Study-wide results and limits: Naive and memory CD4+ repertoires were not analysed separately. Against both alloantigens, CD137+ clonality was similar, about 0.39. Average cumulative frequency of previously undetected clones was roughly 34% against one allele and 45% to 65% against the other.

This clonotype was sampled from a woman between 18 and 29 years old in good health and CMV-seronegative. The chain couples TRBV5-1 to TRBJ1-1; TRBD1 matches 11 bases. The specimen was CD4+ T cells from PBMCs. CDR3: CASRTGQGGDTEAFF. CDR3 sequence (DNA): TGCGCCAGCAGAACGGGACAGGGGGGAGACACTGAAGCTTTCTTT.